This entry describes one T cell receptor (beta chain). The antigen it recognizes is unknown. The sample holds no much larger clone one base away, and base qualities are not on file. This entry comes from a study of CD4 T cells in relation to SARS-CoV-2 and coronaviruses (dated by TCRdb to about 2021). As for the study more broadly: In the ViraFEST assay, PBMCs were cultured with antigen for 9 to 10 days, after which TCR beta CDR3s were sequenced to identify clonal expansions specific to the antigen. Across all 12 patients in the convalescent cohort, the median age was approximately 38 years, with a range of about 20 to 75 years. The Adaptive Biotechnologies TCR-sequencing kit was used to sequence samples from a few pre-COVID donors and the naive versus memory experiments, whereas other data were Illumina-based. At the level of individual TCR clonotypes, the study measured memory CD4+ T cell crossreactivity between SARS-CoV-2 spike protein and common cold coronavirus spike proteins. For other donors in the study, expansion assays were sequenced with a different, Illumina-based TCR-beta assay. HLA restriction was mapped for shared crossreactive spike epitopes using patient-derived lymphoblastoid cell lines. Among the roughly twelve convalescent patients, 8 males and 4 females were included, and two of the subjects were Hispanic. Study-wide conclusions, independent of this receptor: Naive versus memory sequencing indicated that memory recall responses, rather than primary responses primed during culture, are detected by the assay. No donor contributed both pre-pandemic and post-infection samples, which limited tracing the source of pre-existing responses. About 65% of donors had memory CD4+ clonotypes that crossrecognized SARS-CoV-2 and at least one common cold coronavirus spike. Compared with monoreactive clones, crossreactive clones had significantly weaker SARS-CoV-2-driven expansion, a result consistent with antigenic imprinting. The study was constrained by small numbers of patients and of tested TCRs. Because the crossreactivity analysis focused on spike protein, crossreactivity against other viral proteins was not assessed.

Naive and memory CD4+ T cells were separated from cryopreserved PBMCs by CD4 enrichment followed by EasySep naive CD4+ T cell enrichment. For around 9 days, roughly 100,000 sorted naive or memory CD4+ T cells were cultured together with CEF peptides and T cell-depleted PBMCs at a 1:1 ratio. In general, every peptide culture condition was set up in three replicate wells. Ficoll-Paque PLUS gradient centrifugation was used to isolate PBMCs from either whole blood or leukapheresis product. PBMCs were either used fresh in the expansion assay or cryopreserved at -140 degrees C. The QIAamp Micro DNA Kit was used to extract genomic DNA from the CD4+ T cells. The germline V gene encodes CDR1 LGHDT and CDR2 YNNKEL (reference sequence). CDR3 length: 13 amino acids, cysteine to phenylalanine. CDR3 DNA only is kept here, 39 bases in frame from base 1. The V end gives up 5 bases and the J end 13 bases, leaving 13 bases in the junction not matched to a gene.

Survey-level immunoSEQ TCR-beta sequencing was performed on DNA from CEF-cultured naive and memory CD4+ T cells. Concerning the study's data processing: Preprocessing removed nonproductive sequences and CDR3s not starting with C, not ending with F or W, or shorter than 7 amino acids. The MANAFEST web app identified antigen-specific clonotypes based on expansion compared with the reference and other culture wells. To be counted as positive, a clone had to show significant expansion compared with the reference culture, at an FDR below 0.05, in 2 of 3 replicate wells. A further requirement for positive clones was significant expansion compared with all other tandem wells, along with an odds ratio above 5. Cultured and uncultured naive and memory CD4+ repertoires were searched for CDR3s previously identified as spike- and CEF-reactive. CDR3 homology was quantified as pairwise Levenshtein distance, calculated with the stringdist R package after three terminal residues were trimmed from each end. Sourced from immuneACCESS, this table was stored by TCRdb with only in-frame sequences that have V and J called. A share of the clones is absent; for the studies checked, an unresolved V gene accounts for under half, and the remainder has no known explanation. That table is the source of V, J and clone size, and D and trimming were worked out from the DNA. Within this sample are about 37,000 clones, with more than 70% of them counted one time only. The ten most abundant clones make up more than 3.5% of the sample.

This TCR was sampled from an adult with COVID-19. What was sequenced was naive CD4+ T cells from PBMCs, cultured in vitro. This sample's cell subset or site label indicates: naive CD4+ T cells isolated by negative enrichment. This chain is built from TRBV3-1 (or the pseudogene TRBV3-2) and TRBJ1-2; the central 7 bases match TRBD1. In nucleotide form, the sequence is TGTGCCAGCAGCTTAACGACAGGGTCGGGTTGCACCTTC. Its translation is CASSLTTGSGCTF.